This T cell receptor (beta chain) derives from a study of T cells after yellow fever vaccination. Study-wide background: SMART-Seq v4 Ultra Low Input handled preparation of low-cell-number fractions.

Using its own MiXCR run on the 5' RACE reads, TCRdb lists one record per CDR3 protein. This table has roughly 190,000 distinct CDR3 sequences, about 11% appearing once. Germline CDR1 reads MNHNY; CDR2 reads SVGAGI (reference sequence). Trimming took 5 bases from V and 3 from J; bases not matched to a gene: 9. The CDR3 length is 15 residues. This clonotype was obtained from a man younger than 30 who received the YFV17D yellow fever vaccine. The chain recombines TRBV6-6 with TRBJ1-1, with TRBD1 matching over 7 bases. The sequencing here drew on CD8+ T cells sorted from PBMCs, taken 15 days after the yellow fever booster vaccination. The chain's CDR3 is CASSLSGGIDTEAFF. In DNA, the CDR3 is TGTGCCAGCAGTCTCTCAGGGGGGATAGACACTGAAGCTTTCTTT.